This TCR beta chain appears in the sequencing data of a study of T-cell reconstitution after alpha-beta-depleted transplantation in children. Germline V CDR1 and CDR2: WNHNN, SYGVQD (reference sequence). The CDR3 is 15 residues long. Deletions cut 2 bases from V and 1 base from J, with 8 bases between. Overall study findings and caveats: From surviving recipient T cells and thymic progenitors came the high day-60 TCRbeta diversity observed in some patients. A year post-transplant, T-cell counts and diversity derived mostly from newly produced T cells. Several hundred expanded graft clones reportedly were the source of alpha-beta T cells about two months after transplant.

This clonotype was picked up many times. Antigen: not known. Preparation of the TCRbeta library used unique molecular identifiers. TCRdb re-called the PCR reads through MiXCR, storing one row per CDR3 protein. Among a few hundred thousand distinct CDR3 sequences listed, 9.5% to 13% were seen once. This TCR derives from a male patient between 2 and 9 years old who had a stem cell transplant for chronic granulomatous disease, so the T cells may come from the graft donor. The material was peripheral blood, obtained 180 days after TCRalphabeta/CD19-depleted stem cell transplant. V and J are TRBV10-1 and TRBJ2-2; no firm D call. Here the CDR3 reads CASSEGPLNTGELFF. The CDR3 nucleotides are TGCGCCAGCAGTGAGGGACCTCTGAACACCGGGGAGCTGTTTTTT.